The present T cell receptor beta chain was sequenced within a study of blood T cell repertoires in COVID-19. Study summary: Acute and convalescent COVID-19 samples came from the United States, Italy and Spain. PBMCs, B-cell-depleted T cells, or T cells provided the cDNA or gDNA that made up the material.

Under the authors' procedure: Estimation of nucleated cell counts was performed using reference gene primer amplification. The protocol was immunoSEQ multiplex PCR, while the TCRdb copy is restricted to in-frame clones and leaves out a portion. V, J and clone size were drawn from that table, and D and trimming were deduced from the DNA. In the table there are 70,000 or so clones, approximately 90% of which are singletons. Germline loops: CDR1 SGDLS, CDR2 YYNGEE. This CDR3 has 14 residues. The V end was cut by 1 base, the J end by 5 bases, with 11 bases between. The TCR originated in a woman older than 75 with active COVID-19. This sequence joins TRBV9 and TRBJ2-3, with D perhaps matching TRBD2 (5 bases). The sample consisted of peripheral blood. The CDR3 is CASSVFSREDTQYF. The CDR3 nucleotides are TGTGCCAGCAGCGTATTCTCGAGGGAAGATACGCAGTATTTT.